What follows are 9 T cell receptor beta chains derived from one specimen sequenced in a study of T cell changes during pregnancy in multiple sclerosis. Some clones are missing from TCRdb's copy, which holds only in-frame ones; the method was immunoSEQ multiplex PCR. The data show tens of thousands of clones, more than 90% seen once. The sample was CD8+ T cells from peripheral blood mononuclear cells, taken before pregnancy. Source of these receptors: a female donor with multiple sclerosis, enrolled in a pregnancy study.

The CDR3 nucleotides read TGTGCCAGCAGTACGGGAGCACCCCTCCACTTT. Translated, it gives CASSTGAPLHF. This chain joins TRBV6-1 and TRBJ1-6; unclear D gene. Germline CDR1 is MNHNS and CDR2 is SASEGT. This CDR3 comprises 11 residues. V lost 5 bases to trimming and J lost 11 bases, with 7 bases between them.

The rearrangement uses TRBV6-4 and TRBJ1-5; no reliable D call. The germline V gene encodes CDR1 MRHNA and CDR2 SNTAGT. V was clipped by 7 bases and J by 7 bases, with 11 bases between them. The CDR3 runs 12 residues. The CDR3 spells CASNVGGQPQHF. The DNA for the CDR3 is TGTGCCAGCAATGTGGGAGGGCAGCCCCAGCATTTT.

This clone has only one observation. The chain links TRBV2 to TRBJ1-2; a weak D match, TRBD1 (6 bases). Germline V CDR1 and CDR2: SNHLY, FYNNEI. The CDR3 has 16 residues. Between the trimmed V and J ends, which lost 6 bases and 2 bases, there was a span of 19 bases. The CDR3 loop reads CASRDLPRQENYGYTF. CDR3 bases: TGTGCCAGCAGGGACCTTCCTCGACAGGAGAACTATGGCTACACCTTC.

The chain employs TRBV19 and TRBJ2-7, with D possibly matching TRBD1 (6 bases). This CDR3 is built from 15 residues. V lost 3 bases and J lost 4, with 16 bases in between. Looked up from germline, CDR1 is LNHDA and CDR2 is SQIVND (reference sequence). CDR3 sequence: CASSMGFGTFYEQYF. CDR3 coding DNA: TGTGCCAGTAGTATGGGCTTCGGGACATTTTACGAGCAGTACTTC.

This clone was seen more than once but under ten times. V and J are TRBV27 and TRBJ2-2; TRBD1 is a possible D gene (6 bases). The V end was cut by 6 bases, the J end by 6 bases, with 11 bases between. In germline, CDR1 is MNHEY, CDR2 SMNVEV (reference sequence). This CDR3 has 13 amino acids. Here the CDR3 DNA reads TGTGCCAGCAGGCCAGCAGGGGCCGGGGAGCTGTTTTTT. This gives the protein CASRPAGAGELFF.

The chain uses TRBV2 and TRBJ2-7, with D unclear. CDR3 length: 14 amino acids. Looked up from germline, CDR1 is SNHLY and CDR2 is FYNNEI. Between the trimmed V and J ends, which lost 6 bases and 2 bases, there was a span of 14 bases. The CDR3 is CASRTGVAAYEQYF. The CDR3 bases are TGTGCCAGCAGAACCGGAGTAGCAGCCTACGAGCAGTACTTC.

V and J are TRBV30 and TRBJ1-1, with 9 bases fitting TRBD1. The CDR3 spans 15 residues. Germline CDR1 and CDR2: GTSNPN and SVGIG (reference sequence). Trimming took 7 bases from V and 7 from J; bases not matched to a gene: 16. The CDR3 DNA reads as TGTGCCTTCCAAGCTGGCGCACAGGGGGCTGGTGAAGCTTTCTTT. Translation: CAFQAGAQGAGEAFF. Looking up the rest from reference TRBV30 and TRBJ1-1 gives the full variable domain: SQTIHQWPATLVQPVGSPLSLECTVEGTSNPNLYWYRQAAGRGLQLLFYSVGIGQISSEVPQNLSASRPQDRQFILSSKKLLLSDSGFYLCAFQAGAQGAGEAFFGQGTRLTVV.

CDR3 residues: CASSEYGTSGGYQETQYF. In DNA, the CDR3 is TGTGCCAGCAGCGAGTATGGGACTAGCGGGGGGTACCAAGAGACCCAGTACTTC. The chain uses TRBV11-2 and TRBJ2-5; TRBD2 agrees at 15 bases. The CDR3 runs 18 residues. V was clipped by 5 bases and J by 0 bases; unmatched bases: 7. Germline V gene sequence: CDR1 SGHAT, CDR2 FQNNGV.

V usage is TRBV6-6 and J usage is TRBJ2-1, with a tentative D call TRBD2 (5 bases). V was pared by 4 bases and J by 4 bases, with 17 bases between. CDR3 length: 16 residues. Germline values: CDR1 MNHNY, CDR2 SVGAGI (reference sequence). CDR3 DNA: TGTGCCAGCAGTTCCTCGGACTGGAAGGCTTACAATGAGCAGTTCTTC. Its translation is CASSSSDWKAYNEQFF.